Presented here are 8 T cell receptor beta chains from one specimen sequenced in a study of T cell responses to AZD1222 COVID-19 vaccine (dated by TCRdb to the early 2020s). The meaning of the sample's time point label: about 28 days (+/-7) after the second vaccine dose. Library prep was done by the immunoSEQ multiplex PCR assay. Sourced from immuneACCESS, this table was stored by TCRdb with only in-frame sequences that have V and J called. A share of the clones is absent; for the studies checked, an unresolved V gene accounts for under half, and the remainder has no known explanation. The sample contains 150,000 or so clones, 85% to 95% of them found a single time. The ten most abundant clones make up approximately 1.5% of the sample. The source was peripheral blood, collected 28 days after the second AZD1222 dose. The receptor source for this set is an adult who received the AZD1222 COVID-19 vaccine.

This clone appeared a single time. This chain joins TRBV7-9 and TRBJ1-3; D might be TRBD1 (6 bases). CDR1 and CDR2 from the germline V gene are SEHNR and FQNEAQ (reference sequence). This CDR3 spans 16 amino acids. V shed 7 bases and J shed 4 bases, with 20 bases lying between them. The CDR3 here is CASTPPQGERGNTIYF. The CDR3 nucleotides read TGTGCCAGCACCCCCCCACAGGGAGAGCGAGGAAACACCATATATTTT.

The rearrangement joins TRBV7-9 to TRBJ1-4; tentatively, D is TRBD1 (5 bases). Per the germline V gene, CDR1 is SEHNR and CDR2 is FQNEAQ (reference sequence). With 1 base removed from V and 8 bases from J, the gap between germline ends came to 17 bases. The CDR3 has 16 residues. CDR3 loop: CASSLEIWGGSEKLFF. CDR3 nucleotide sequence: TGTGCCAGCAGCTTAGAAATCTGGGGGGGTTCGGAAAAACTGTTTTTT.

The chain links TRBV6-4 to TRBJ2-1, with 9 bases that match TRBD2. The length of the CDR3 is 14 residues. In germline, CDR1 is MRHNA, CDR2 SNTAGT. V lost 6 bases, J lost 7 bases, and 7 bases stayed unmatched. The CDR3 loop reads CASSDGLAGNEQFF. CDR3 sequence (DNA): TGTGCCAGCAGCGACGGGCTAGCGGGAAATGAGCAGTTCTTC.

The rearrangement uses TRBV18 and TRBJ2-7; D might be TRBD1 or TRBD2, each matching 5 bases. Germline values: CDR1 KGHSH, CDR2 LQKENI. The CDR3 totals 13 residues. The V and J ends lost 5 bases and 4 bases respectively, with 12 bases between them. CDR3 DNA sequence: TGTGCCAGCTCAATTGGGACGGAGTACGAGCAGTACTTC. As protein: CASSIGTEYEQYF.

The CDR3 DNA sequence: TGTGCCAGCAGCTTGGCCGTGGGGGGGTGGAATGAGCAGTTCTTC. This gives the protein CASSLAVGGWNEQFF. The rearrangement links TRBV5-4 to TRBJ2-1; TRBD2 agrees at 7 bases. The germline V gene encodes CDR1 SGHNT and CDR2 YYREEE (reference sequence). The CDR3 has 15 amino acids. The ends lost 0 bases at V and 7 bases at J; junction bases unmatched: 7.

This clone has ten or more counts. The rearrangement uses TRBV2 and TRBJ1-4; D is undetermined. Germline CDR1 is SNHLY and CDR2 is FYNNEI. The CDR3 runs 13 residues. Trimming pared 2 bases from V and 14 bases from J, leaving 15 bases between. CDR3: CASSEKRERRLFF. CDR3 sequence (DNA): TGTGCCAGCAGTGAAAAAAGGGAGAGACGGCTGTTTTTT.

This clone has a handful of counts. This chain joins TRBV19 and TRBJ1-1, with D perhaps TRBD1 (6 bases). This CDR3 is built from 14 residues. Germline V gene lookup returns CDR1 LNHDA and CDR2 SQIVND (reference sequence). The ends were cut back, 9 bases at V and 6 bases at J, with 20 bases in the middle. The DNA of the CDR3 is TGTGCCAGCGCTTTGGGGGGGGCTTGGGCTGAAGCTTTCTTT. Residues: CASALGGAWAEAFF.

The rearrangement joins TRBV7-9 to TRBJ1-1; 9 positions agree with TRBD1. The CDR3 sequence is 14 residues long. Per germline, CDR1 SEHNR and CDR2 FQNEAQ (reference sequence). V was pared by 5 bases and J by 6 bases, with 7 bases of the junction left unmatched. Here the CDR3 reads CASSRQGERPEAFF. CDR3 nucleotides: TGTGCCAGCAGCCGACAGGGGGAAAGGCCTGAAGCTTTCTTT.